This T cell receptor (beta chain) comes out of a study of blood T cell repertoires in COVID-19. With 9 bases clipped from V and 1 base from J, the junction kept 14 bases outside the gene matches. CDR1 LNHDA and CDR2 SQIVND come from the germline V gene (reference sequence). This CDR3 spans 17 amino acids. The cohort comprised adults aged 18 to 89 years residing in some 24 US areas. Categorization into cohorts depended on clinical history that participants reported. Recovered Cohort 3 donors showed two negative PCRs, clearance, or symptom resolution. The assay was immunoSEQ multiplex PCR, and TCRdb's table has in-frame clones only and misses some. Among 200,000 to 250,000 clones listed, approximately 90% were seen once.

The V and J genes are TRBV19 and TRBJ2-1, with 8 positions matching TRBD2. The source of this sequence is a woman aged 18-29 years who had recovered from COVID-19. The sample was PBMCs or T cells enriched from blood (not recorded which). CDR3 bases: TGTGCCAGCAAAAAGGGGAGCGGGGGAGGTTCCTACAATGAGCAGTTCTTC. Amino acids: CASKKGSGGGSYNEQFF.